The 30 T cell receptor beta chains given below trace back to one sample, sequenced in a study of spatial heterogeneity in lung cancer. Overall study results and limits: One measure, the expanded intratumoral alpha and beta TCR count, tracked tumor mutation counts.

Which antigens these TCRs recognize remains unknown. Sample time point: sample taken at primary tumor resection. TCRdb re-analysed the 5' RACE reads in MiXCR, keeping a single row per CDR3 protein. The sample lists about 11,000 distinct CDR3 sequences, around 7.9% occurring once. The sample here was lung tumor tissue, taken at surgery. The receptor source for this set is a female donor with early-stage non-small cell lung cancer.

In its sample, this clonotype was seen many times. Since it is a stray read in a library aimed at alpha chains, this beta chain has a size that is not meaningful. The chain has TRBV12-3 or TRBV12-4 and TRBJ2-7, with D tentatively TRBD1 (5 bases). V was pared by 3 bases and J by 0 bases, with 9 bases between. The CDR3 sequence is 14 residues long. CDR3 bases: TGTGCCAGCAGTTTGCAGGGCTACTCCTACGAGCAGTACTTC. Its protein product is CASSLQGYSYEQYF.

As regards this clonotype: For a library built for alpha chains, this beta chain is a stray read; little rests on its size. This chain links TRBV7-9 with TRBJ2-3; D may be TRBD1 (6 bases). Looked up from germline, CDR1 is SEHNR and CDR2 is FQNEAQ (reference sequence). The CDR3 totals 16 residues. Trimming removed 2 bases at V and 2 bases at J, with 14 bases between. CDR3 sequence reads: CASSLLGRGYTDTQYF. CDR3 sequence (DNA): TGTGCCAGCAGCTTATTGGGCAGGGGATACACAGATACGCAGTATTTT.

This clonotype appeared many times. This beta chain slipped into a library made for alpha chains as a stray read, so its size is not meaningful. The chain couples TRBV2 to TRBJ2-1, with 7 bases that match TRBD1. V dropped 10 bases and J dropped 0; count of bases not matched to a gene: 6. Germline CDR1 SNHLY, CDR2 FYNNEI. The CDR3 has 14 amino acids. The CDR3 nucleotides are TGTGCCACCACGGGACAGAGCTCCTACAATGAGCAGTTCTTC. The encoded protein is CATTGQSSYNEQFF. Filled out from reference TRBV2 and TRBJ2-1, the complete variable domain reads EPEVTQTPSHQVTQMGQEVILRCVPISNHLYFYWYRQILGQKVEFLVSFYNNEISEKSEIFDDQFSVERPDGSNFTLKIRSTKLEDSAMYFCATTGQSSYNEQFFGPGTRLTVL.

This clonotype appeared many times. This beta chain slipped into a library made for alpha chains as a stray read, so its size is not meaningful. The CDR3 here is CATSRDDATNEKLFF. The CDR3 DNA reads TGTGCCACCAGCAGAGACGACGCAACTAATGAAAAACTGTTTTTT. The genes are TRBV15 and TRBJ1-4; no firm D call. CDR1 is LNHNV, CDR2 YYDKDF, per germline (reference sequence). This CDR3 has 15 amino acids. Trimming removed 0 bases at V and 0 bases at J, with 5 bases between.

This clonotype was observed a handful of times. This beta chain is off target for a library built for alpha chains, so its abundance means little. V and J are TRBV14 and TRBJ1-5; D is unclear. The germline V gene encodes CDR1 SGHDN and CDR2 FVKESK. V dropped 0 bases and J dropped 6 bases, with 9 bases sitting between them. The CDR3 totals 14 residues. The CDR3 loop reads CASSQDGVGQPQHF. The CDR3 nucleotides read TGTGCCAGCAGCCAAGATGGGGTAGGTCAGCCCCAGCATTTT. Full variable domain (outside the CDR3, taken from reference TRBV14 and TRBJ1-5): EAGVTQFPSHSVIEKGQTVTLRCDPISGHDNLYWYRRVMGKEIKFLLHFVKESKQDESGMPNNRFLAERTGGTYSTLKVQPAELEDSGVYFCASSQDGVGQPQHFGDGTRLSIL.

A word on this clonotype: An end of the junction differs from the germline gene, which may be a read error. The library was designed around alpha chains, so this beta chain is a stray read whose abundance carries little weight. The rearrangement links TRBV6-5 to TRBJ1-4; D uncertain. The CDR3 consists of 14 residues. The germline V gene has CDR1 MNHEY and CDR2 SVGAGI. Here the CDR3 DNA reads TGTGCCAGCAGTCCCGGGCCGGGGTTGGAAAGACTGTTTTTT. Amino acids: CASSPGPGLERLFF.

The table lists this clonotype with many counts. As an off-target read in a library built for alpha chains, this beta chain has a frequency of little significance. This chain uses TRBV7-8 with TRBJ1-1; 11 bases fit TRBD1. From germline, CDR1 is SGHVS and CDR2 FQNEAQ. The CDR3 consists of 15 residues. V shed 4 bases, J shed 0 bases, and the junction held 1 base outside the gene matches. CDR3 region: CASSSGQGVNTEAFF. CDR3 nucleotides: TGTGCCAGCAGCTCGGGACAGGGGGTGAACACTGAAGCTTTCTTT. The full variable domain, in which reference TRBV7-8 and TRBJ1-1 provide the parts outside the CDR3, is GAGVSQSPRYKVAKRGQDVALRCDPISGHVSLFWYQQALGQGPEFLTYFQNEAQLDKSGLPSDRFFAERPEGSVSTLKIQRTQQEDSAVYLCASSSGQGVNTEAFFGQGTRLTVV.

A word on this clonotype: The library was prepared for alpha chains; this beta chain is a stray read, so its frequency means little. The chain joins TRBV28 to TRBJ2-3, with D unresolved. The CDR3 totals 13 residues. The germline gives CDR1 MDHEN, CDR2 SYDVKM. V lost 6 bases and J 5 bases, leaving 12 bases between the germline ends. The DNA of the CDR3 is TGTGCCAGCAGCCTTCGGACGGGAGATACGCAGTATTTT. Residues: CASSLRTGDTQYF.

The table lists this clonotype with many counts. The size of this beta chain means little, since it is a stray read in a library made for alpha chains. This chain joins TRBV5-4 and TRBJ2-3; 12 bases are shared with TRBD2. The germline CDR1 and CDR2 sequences are SGHNT and YYREEE (reference sequence). V was clipped by 1 base and J by 0 bases; unmatched bases: 6. This CDR3 is built from 18 residues. The CDR3 is CASSLKLAGGSSTDTQYF. In nucleotides, the CDR3 is TGTGCCAGCAGCTTGAAACTAGCGGGGGGTTCTAGCACAGATACGCAGTATTTT.

This clonotype was counted at least ten times. A library prepared for alpha chains yielded this beta chain as an off-target read; its size is of little meaning. V and J are TRBV18 and TRBJ2-3; D gene unclear. The CDR3 length is 12 residues. CDR1 and CDR2 from the germline V gene are KGHSH and LQKENI. V was cut by 6 bases and J by 1 base, with 5 bases left in between. The CDR3 loop reads CASSQGTDTQYF. In DNA, the CDR3 is TGTGCCAGCTCCCAAGGCACAGATACGCAGTATTTT.

This clonotype was detected ten times or more. This beta chain turned up in a library designed for alpha chains; as an off-target read, its abundance says little. The genes are TRBV20-1 and TRBJ2-2; 9 nucleotides agree with TRBD2. The CDR3 covers 18 residues. Germline V lookup: CDR1 DFQATT, CDR2 SNEGSKA (reference sequence). J gave up 1 base and V 6 bases, and 15 bases lay outside the gene matches. CDR3 region: CSARAGISGGLNTGELFF. As DNA, the CDR3 is TGCAGTGCCAGGGCCGGGATTAGCGGGGGCCTGAACACCGGGGAGCTGTTTTTT.

This clonotype is deemed medium-sized. Found in a library prepared for alpha chains, this beta chain is an off-target read, and its abundance has little meaning. The chain joins TRBV3-1 to TRBJ2-7; D remains ambiguous. Between the trimmed V and J ends, which lost 1 base and 4 bases, there was a span of 8 bases. Germline V gives CDR1 LGHDT, CDR2 YNNKEL (reference sequence). The CDR3 extends over 13 amino acids. The CDR3 region has the DNA TGTGCCAGCAGCCAAGCACCCGGATACGAGCAGTACTTC. Translating it yields CASSQAPGYEQYF.

In its sample, this clonotype was seen many times. This beta chain is an off-target read within a library intended for alpha chains, so its frequency means little. This rearrangement joins TRBV15 to TRBJ2-3, with 7 bases fitting TRBD1. Germline-derived CDR1 and CDR2 are LNHNV and YYDKDF (reference sequence). V was clipped by 0 bases and J by 0 bases; unmatched bases: 3. This CDR3 has 16 residues. The CDR3 DNA sequence: TGTGCCACCAGCAGAGAAGGGGGCCTAAGCACAGATACGCAGTATTTT. Translating gives CATSREGGLSTDTQYF.

Worth noting for this clonotype: Since it is a stray read in a library aimed at alpha chains, this beta chain has a size that is not meaningful. CDR3 coding DNA: TGCAGTGCCGCACTAGGTATGGCGGATACGCAGTATTTT. This translates into CSAALGMADTQYF. This chain links TRBV20-1 with TRBJ2-3, with D tentatively TRBD2 (5 bases). Trimming took off 6 bases at V and 6 bases at J, with 16 bases between the two ends. This CDR3 region has 13 residues. Looked up from germline, CDR1 is DFQATT and CDR2 is SNEGSKA (reference sequence).

This clonotype showed up many times. In a library made to pick up alpha chains, this beta chain is a stray read with a size that means little. The chain uses TRBV10-2 and TRBJ2-3; D not resolved. CDR1 is WSHSY, CDR2 SAAADI, per germline. This CDR3 spans 14 amino acids. V was clipped by 0 bases and J by 2 bases, with 6 bases between them. The CDR3 coding sequence is TGCGCCAGCAGTGAGTCTTCCATCACAGATACGCAGTATTTT. Translating it yields CASSESSITDTQYF.

Judged by abundance, this clonotype is medium-sized. This beta chain lies outside the target of a library built for alpha chains; its clone size means little. The rearrangement links TRBV5-6 to TRBJ2-3; 9 bases line up with TRBD1. Germline values: CDR1 SGHDT, CDR2 YYEEEE. V trimming: 4 bases; J trimming: 7 bases; junction bases outside the gene matches: 7. The CDR3 length is 14 residues. The CDR3: CASSPRDRDHTQYF. CDR3 DNA: TGTGCCAGCAGCCCCCGGGACAGGGATCATACGCAGTATTTT.

This clonotype was recorded at least ten times. Found in a library prepared for alpha chains, this beta chain is an off-target read, and its abundance has little meaning. V is TRBV19 and J is TRBJ2-7, with D unclear. The V gene's germline CDR1 is LNHDA and CDR2 SQIVND (reference sequence). V shed 3 bases and J shed 2 bases, with 8 bases lying between them. This CDR3 contains 13 residues. CDR3 amino acids: CASSIESTYEQYF. The CDR3 coding sequence is TGTGCCAGTAGTATCGAGAGTACCTACGAGCAGTACTTC.

By share of the sample, this clonotype is medium-sized (0.01 to 0.1%). This beta chain is a stray sequence in a library constructed for alpha chains; its clone size is not meaningful. This sequence joins TRBV5-1 and TRBJ2-3, with TRBD1 matching 8 bases. V trimming: 2 bases; J trimming: 2 bases; junction bases outside the gene matches: 4. Germline CDR1 reads SGHRS; CDR2 reads YFSETQ. This CDR3 region has 15 residues. CDR3 in DNA: TGCGCCAGCAGCTTCGGGGGACAGGTCACAGATACGCAGTATTTT. It is translated as CASSFGGQVTDTQYF.

Ten or more counts support this clonotype. In a library made to pick up alpha chains, this beta chain is a stray read with a size that means little. The chain uses TRBV5-4 and TRBJ2-7; 8 bases agree with TRBD1. Trimming at V came to 5 bases and at J to 6 bases, leaving 10 bases not matched to a gene. There are 14 residues in the CDR3. Per the germline V gene, CDR1 is SGHNT and CDR2 is YYREEE (reference sequence). The CDR3 spells CASRWGQEVSEQYF. The DNA of the CDR3 is TGTGCCAGCAGATGGGGACAGGAGGTCTCCGAGCAGTACTTC.

Concerning this clonotype itself: The library was built for alpha chains, so this beta chain is an off-target read and its size means little. The rearrangement uses TRBV10-3 and TRBJ2-3, with 8 nucleotides matching TRBD1. J was trimmed by 7 bases and V by 0 bases; bases with no gene match: 6. CDR1 and CDR2 (germline): ENHRY, SYGVKD. The length of the CDR3 is 15 residues. Written as DNA, the CDR3 is TGTGCCATCAGTGAGTCGACAGGGGACAGACATACGCAGTATTTT. It yields the protein CAISESTGDRHTQYF.

This clonotype was counted many times. This beta chain is a stray sequence in a library constructed for alpha chains; its clone size is not meaningful. This chain connects TRBV11-3 to TRBJ2-5, with D uncertain. CDR3 length equals 11 residues. V lost 4 bases and J lost 7, with 7 bases in between. CDR1 SGHNT and CDR2 YENEEA come from the germline V gene. The CDR3 is CASSSDGTQYF. CDR3 bases: TGTGCCAGCAGCTCCGACGGGACCCAGTACTTC.

This clonotype was observed a handful of times. Because this beta chain is a stray read in a library intended to capture alpha chains, its abundance should not be given much weight. The chain is built from TRBV6-6 and TRBJ2-5; D gene ambiguous. V shed 2 bases and J shed 1 base, with 8 bases lying between them. The CDR3 has 14 amino acids. The germline CDR1 and CDR2 sequences are MNHNY and SVGAGI (reference sequence). CDR3 in DNA: TGTGCCAGCAGTTACATCAGGATCCAAGAGACCCAGTACTTC. Its protein is CASSYIRIQETQYF.

At least ten counts were recorded for this clonotype. Because the library targeted alpha chains, this beta chain is an off-target read whose size means little. The V call is TRBV6-4, the J call TRBJ2-3, with 12 nucleotides matching TRBD1. V lost 2 bases, J lost 4 bases, and 1 base stayed unmatched. Germline CDR1 MRHNA, CDR2 SNTAGT. This CDR3 is built from 15 residues. The CDR3 DNA is TGTGCCAGCAGTGACGGGACAGGGGGCGCAGATACGCAGTATTTT. It encodes CASSDGTGGADTQYF.

This clonotype was recorded many times. This beta chain is an unintended read in a library built for alpha chains; its size means little. CDR3 DNA sequence: TGTGCCACCAGCCCCCGACAGGGTGAGCAGTTCTTC. It codes for CATSPRQGEQFF. The chain links TRBV15 to TRBJ2-1; 7 bases agree with TRBD1. Trimming removed 5 bases from V and 9 bases from J; junction bases left unmatched: 4. The CDR3 extends over 12 amino acids. Per the germline V gene, CDR1 is LNHNV and CDR2 is YYDKDF (reference sequence).

The sample holds a few counts of this clonotype. With the library built for alpha chains, this beta chain is off target and its frequency is not meaningful. The chain is built from TRBV6-5 and TRBJ1-2; 12 bases are shared with TRBD1. Germline trimming cut 10 bases from V and 6 bases from J; bases unmatched to any gene: 12. Per germline, CDR1 MNHEY and CDR2 SVGAGI. The CDR3 spans 15 residues. The CDR3 region is CATELWDRGRHGYTF. The CDR3, as DNA: TGTGCCACCGAGCTTTGGGACAGGGGGCGTCATGGCTACACCTTC.

This clonotype was detected ten times or more. This beta chain turned up in a library designed for alpha chains; as an off-target read, its abundance says little. V gene TRBV5-6 combines with J gene TRBJ1-1, with 7 bases lining up with TRBD1. Germline V gene data show CDR1 as SGHDT and CDR2 as YYEEEE. The CDR3 spans 16 residues. V lost 5 bases to trimming and J lost 0 bases; unmatched junction nucleotides: 10. The CDR3 protein is CASSPPGGQLNTEAFF. The CDR3 DNA follows: TGTGCCAGCAGTCCCCCCGGGGGACAGTTGAACACTGAAGCTTTCTTT.

In this sample, this clonotype turned up many times. Because the library targeted alpha chains, this beta chain is an off-target read whose size means little. V gene TRBV28 combines with J gene TRBJ1-2; D gene uncertain. Per germline, CDR1 MDHEN and CDR2 SYDVKM. V gave up 4 bases and J gave up 8 bases, with 14 bases separating them. The CDR3 has 13 amino acids. As DNA, the CDR3 is TGTGCCAGCAGTTCTCCACCCCCCGAGGGCTACACCTTC. This codes for CASSSPPPEGYTF.

This clonotype was counted many times. This beta chain came through as a stray read in a library set up for alpha chains, and its size says little. The chain carries TRBV19 and TRBJ2-3, with TRBD1 as a possible D gene (5 bases). Looked up from germline, CDR1 is LNHDA and CDR2 is SQIVND (reference sequence). The V gene lost 5 bases and the J gene lost 4 bases, with 10 bases spanning the gap. The CDR3 runs to 13 residues. The CDR3 reads CASSQGVPDTQYF. The CDR3, as DNA: TGTGCCAGTAGTCAAGGGGTCCCAGATACGCAGTATTTT.

This clonotype came up many times. The size of this beta chain means little, since it is a stray read in a library made for alpha chains. J is TRBJ2-7 and V is TRBV7-2; TRBD2 matches at 10 bases. With 7 bases clipped from V and 0 bases from J, the junction kept 12 bases outside the gene matches. Germline loops: CDR1 SGHTA, CDR2 FQGNSA. The CDR3 is 17 amino acids. This chain's CDR3 is CASTDPKAGGNSYEQYF. As DNA, the CDR3 is TGTGCCAGCACCGATCCGAAAGCGGGGGGGAACTCCTACGAGCAGTACTTC.

This clonotype showed up many times. Being off target in a library aimed at alpha chains, this beta chain has a size of little meaning. The rearrangement joins TRBV2 to TRBJ1-3; D is ambiguous. The CDR3 runs to 14 residues. Germline V CDR1 and CDR2: SNHLY, FYNNEI. Trimming pared 1 base from V and 2 bases from J, leaving 6 bases between. The CDR3 spells CASSEELAGNTIYF. The CDR3 nucleotides are TGTGCCAGCAGTGAAGAATTAGCTGGAAACACCATATATTTT.